This T cell receptor beta chain emerged from a study of early T cells in non-severe SARS-CoV-2 infection. Study context: Sequencing of bulk RNA from unsorted whole blood was done, without chain pairing.

Each single cDNA molecule received a unique molecular identifier. TCRdb independently ran MiXCR on the 5' RACE reads; one entry per CDR3 protein. The repertoire holds 56,000 or so distinct CDR3 sequences, with roughly 8.2% as singletons. General study results and limits: Private and CD4 specificities were missed by VDJdb matching, skewed to anti-spike CD8.

There are 15 residues in the CDR3. Trimming pared 3 bases from V and 3 bases from J, leaving 15 bases between. Germline V gene data show CDR1 as MNHEY and CDR2 as SMNVEV (reference sequence). This clonotype was recorded at least ten times. Its antigen remains unknown. The clonotype originates from an adult who was a healthcare worker with PCR-confirmed SARS-CoV-2 infection or an uninfected control (not recorded which). The sequencing input was whole blood. The genes are TRBV27 and TRBJ2-7; D gene unclear. The CDR3 loop reads CASSLKGVGRYEQYF. The CDR3 nucleotides read TGTGCCAGCAGTTTGAAGGGTGTCGGCCGCTACGAGCAGTACTTC.